The rows below give T cell receptor beta chains drawn from one sample of a study of T-cell reconstitution after alpha-beta-depleted transplantation in children. Using its own MiXCR run on the PCR reads, TCRdb lists one record per CDR3 protein. The sample holds about 110,000 distinct CDR3 sequences, under 13% seen once. This sample comprised PBMCs from the stem cell graft donor, obtained from the stem cell graft. The origin of the receptors is a human donor who donated a stem cell graft to a child with acute lymphoblastic leukemia. CDR3s include the opening cysteine and the closing phenylalanine or tryptophan. D genes are given only for firm matches. Clone size is given for some rows only: seen once, a few or many times, or a class if the clone is expanded.

-	TRBV27	TRBJ2-6	many	CASTGGLGANVLTF	TGTGCCAGCACTGGGGGGCTTGGGGCCAACGTCCTGACTTTC
-	TRBV27	TRBJ2-3	many	CASSLRGAYTDTQYF	TGTGCCAGCAGTTTGAGGGGGGCTTACACAGATACGCAGTATTTT
TRBD2	TRBV5-1	TRBJ2-3	many	CASSLTSGGLGDTQYF	TGCGCCAGCAGCTTGACTAGCGGGGGGTTGGGAGATACGCAGTATTTT
-	TRBV9	TRBJ1-2	many	CASSASGGESGYTF	TGTGCCAGCAGTGCCAGTGGGGGTGAGAGTGGCTACACCTTC
-	TRBV20-1	TRBJ1-4	many	CSAIDPRGNEKLFF	TGCAGTGCTATAGACCCCCGCGGAAATGAAAAACTGTTTTTT
TRBD2	TRBV4-1	TRBJ2-5	many	CASSQGQGGEETQYF	TGCGCCAGCAGCCAAGGGCAGGGAGGGGAAGAGACCCAGTACTTC
TRBD1	TRBV7-2	TRBJ2-7	many	CASSSGIGTVYEQYF	TGTGCCAGCAGCTCGGGGATCGGGACAGTCTACGAGCAGTACTTC
-	TRBV28	TRBJ2-7	many	CASSWTTRGTYEQYF	TGTGCCAGCAGTTGGACCACCCGGGGGACCTACGAGCAGTACTTC
-	TRBV20-1	TRBJ2-2	many	CSATPGQYTGELFF	TGCAGTGCTACCCCGGGCCAGTACACCGGGGAGCTGTTTTTT
TRBD2	TRBV9	TRBJ2-1	many	CASSVGAGDNNEQFF	TGTGCCAGCAGCGTAGGAGCGGGGGATAACAATGAGCAGTTCTTC
-	TRBV6-2/TRBV6-3	TRBJ2-7	-	CASSQLDYEQYF	TGTGCCAGCAGTCAACTAGACTACGAGCAGTACTTC
TRBD1	TRBV12-3/TRBV12-4	TRBJ1-2	many	CASSLALLGDSRGYTF	TGTGCCAGCAGTTTAGCGCTTCTTGGGGACAGCAGGGGCTACACCTTC
-	TRBV20-1	TRBJ2-7	many	CSATPGGAGAPSYEQYF	TGCAGTGCTACTCCGGGTGGGGCGGGGGCCCCATCCTACGAGCAGTACTTC
TRBD2	TRBV12-3/TRBV12-4	TRBJ2-1	many	CASSLAWGGNFVNEQFF	TGTGCCAGCAGTTTGGCCTGGGGAGGGAATTTTGTCAATGAGCAGTTCTTC
-	TRBV21-1	TRBJ2-3	many	CASSLLGGGTDTQYF	TGTGCCAGCAGCCTCTTAGGTGGGGGCACAGATACGCAGTATTTT
-	TRBV11-2	TRBJ1-2	many	CASSFSLRSANYGYTF	TGTGCCAGCAGCTTCTCTCTTAGGTCGGCAAACTATGGCTACACCTTC
TRBD2	TRBV14	TRBJ2-1	many	CASSQVAGVRHEQFF	TGTGCCAGCAGCCAAGTAGCGGGGGTACGCCATGAGCAGTTCTTC
TRBD2	TRBV5-1	TRBJ2-2	many	CASSLRSSGMSTGELFF	TGCGCCAGCAGCCTCCGGAGTAGCGGGATGAGCACCGGGGAGCTGTTTTTT
-	TRBV6-4	TRBJ1-1	many	CASSDDGNTEAFF	TGTGCCAGCAGTGACGATGGGAACACTGAAGCTTTCTTT
-	TRBV29-1	TRBJ2-4	many	CSVVQAKNIQYF	TGCAGCGTTGTACAGGCCAAAAACATTCAGTACTTC
TRBD2	TRBV6-2/TRBV6-3	TRBJ2-1	many	CASRKLAGGLSVNEQFF	TGTGCCAGCAGAAAACTAGCGGGGGGGCTGTCGGTCAATGAGCAGTTCTTC
TRBD1	TRBV4-1	TRBJ2-1	many	CASSYTGQGGGEQFF	TGCGCCAGCAGCTACACGGGACAGGGGGGGGGTGAGCAGTTCTTC
-	TRBV15	TRBJ2-7	many	CATSRDRGNRPSYEQYF	TGTGCCACCAGCAGAGACCGGGGCAACCGGCCCTCCTACGAGCAGTACTTC
-	TRBV18	TRBJ1-3	many	CASSKGTTSSGNTIYF	TGTGCCAGCTCCAAAGGGACAACGAGCTCTGGAAACACCATATATTTT
TRBD2	TRBV20-1	TRBJ2-3	-	CSAGGDGSTDTQYF	TGCAGTGCTGGGGGGGACGGTAGCACAGATACGCAGTATTTT
TRBD1	TRBV5-1	TRBJ1-3	many	CASSNTPGTASRNTIYF	TGCGCCAGCAGCAATACCCCCGGGACAGCAAGCCGAAACACCATATATTTT
-	TRBV20-1	TRBJ2-5	many	CSARRRAETQYF	TGCAGTGCTAGACGTCGAGCAGAGACCCAGTACTTC
-	TRBV6-2/TRBV6-3	TRBJ2-1	many	CASTEPPGRGPYNEQFF	TGTGCCAGCACCGAACCGCCGGGGAGGGGGCCCTACAATGAGCAGTTCTTC
-	TRBV5-1	TRBJ2-2	many	CASSLEGTGELFF	TGCGCCAGCAGCTTGGAGGGCACCGGGGAGCTGTTTTTT
-	TRBV7-8	TRBJ1-2	many	CASSPDLNGYTF	TGTGCCAGCAGCCCAGACCTCAATGGCTACACCTTC
TRBD1	TRBV5-6	TRBJ1-5	many	CASSPGQGAHQPQHF	TGTGCCAGCAGCCCCGGACAGGGGGCTCATCAGCCCCAGCATTTT
-	TRBV5-6	TRBJ2-1	many	CASSSRDNYNEQFF	TGTGCCAGCAGCTCCCGGGACAACTACAATGAGCAGTTCTTC
-	TRBV5-1	TRBJ1-5	many	CASSLSGLINQPQHF	TGCGCCAGCAGCTTGTCCGGACTGATCAATCAGCCCCAGCATTTT
-	TRBV7-6	TRBJ2-5	many	CASSLDQGRETQYF	TGTGCCAGCAGCTTAGATCAGGGGCGAGAGACCCAGTACTTC
-	TRBV5-1	TRBJ2-7	many	CASTEPAGDEQYF	TGCGCCAGTACCGAGCCGGCAGGGGACGAGCAGTACTTC
TRBD2	TRBV13	TRBJ2-7	-	CASSRRLAGPYEQYF	TGTGCCAGCAGCCGACGACTAGCGGGACCCTACGAGCAGTACTTC
TRBD1	TRBV28	TRBJ2-5	-	CASSLRGARQGPTREETQYF	TGTGCCAGCAGTTTAAGAGGGGCCAGACAGGGTCCGACAAGGGAGGAGACCCAGTACTTC
TRBD1	TRBV3-1	TRBJ1-5	many	CASSQLGTGQHF	TGTGCCAGCAGCCAACTCGGGACAGGCCAGCATTTT
-	TRBV5-4	TRBJ1-1	-	CASSLAGVAEAFF	TGTGCCAGCAGCTTGGCTGGGGTGGCTGAAGCTTTCTTT
TRBD2	TRBV5-1	TRBJ2-1	-	CASSLAGTSGGRNEQFF	TGCGCCAGCAGCTTGGCCGGGACTAGCGGGGGCCGGAATGAGCAGTTCTTC
TRBD1	TRBV20-1	TRBJ1-5	many	CSASRRQGRNQPQHF	TGCAGTGCTAGTCGGCGACAGGGTCGCAATCAGCCCCAGCATTTT
TRBD2	TRBV5-1	TRBJ2-1	many	CASSRRPSGRDEQFF	TGCGCCAGCAGCCGGCGGCCTAGCGGGAGGGATGAGCAGTTCTTC
-	TRBV7-6	TRBJ2-3	-	CASSQLAPPDTQYF	TGTGCCAGCAGCCAACTGGCGCCACCAGATACGCAGTATTTT
-	TRBV18	TRBJ1-1	many	CASSRYQGEAFF	TGTGCCAGCTCACGGTACCAGGGGGAAGCTTTCTTT
-	TRBV9	TRBJ2-7	many	CASSVGGFREQYF	TGTGCCAGCAGCGTAGGGGGGTTTCGGGAGCAGTACTTC
TRBD1	TRBV11-2	TRBJ2-5	many	CASSPSGTGGGETQYF	TGTGCCAGCAGCCCCTCCGGGACAGGGGGCGGTGAGACCCAGTACTTC